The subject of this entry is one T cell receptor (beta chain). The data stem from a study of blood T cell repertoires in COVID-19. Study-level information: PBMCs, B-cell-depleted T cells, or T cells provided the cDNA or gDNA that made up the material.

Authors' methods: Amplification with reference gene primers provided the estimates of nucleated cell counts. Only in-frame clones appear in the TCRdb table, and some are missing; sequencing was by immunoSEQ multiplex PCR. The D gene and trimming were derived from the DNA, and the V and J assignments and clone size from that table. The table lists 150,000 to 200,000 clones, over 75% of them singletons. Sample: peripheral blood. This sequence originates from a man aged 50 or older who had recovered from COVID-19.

CDR3 sequence reads: CASSPTQSGNTIYF. DNA for the CDR3: TGTGCCAGCAGTCCAACACAGTCTGGAAACACCATATATTTT. V usage is TRBV6-5 and J usage is TRBJ1-3; D gene ambiguous. Trimming removed 5 bases at V and 1 base at J, with 9 bases between. There are 14 residues in the CDR3. Per the germline V gene, CDR1 is MNHEY and CDR2 is SVGAGI.